This T cell receptor beta chain was obtained from a study of cytomegalovirus exposure and HLA in healthy donors. A note on this clone: Its antigen is currently unknown.

The PCR had 60 Vbeta and 13 Jbeta primers. Generated by immunoSEQ multiplex PCR, the TCRdb table keeps only in-frame clones and is missing some. The data show about 140,000 clones, around four fifths seen once. Regarding the study as a whole: Most TCR sequences were uncommon, yet certain public TCRs appeared in many donors.

The CDR3 is made up of 15 amino acids. Trimming shortened V by 0 bases and J by 0 bases, and 7 bases separated the two germline ends. In germline, CDR1 is SGDLS, CDR2 YYNGEE. The clonotype was recovered from a female donor in good health and CMV-seronegative. The chain links TRBV9 to TRBJ1-3; unclear D gene. Sequenced sample: PBMCs. CDR3 region: CASSVDDNSGNTIYF. CDR3 nucleotide sequence: TGTGCCAGCAGCGTAGACGACAACTCTGGAAACACCATATATTTT.